This TCR beta chain is from a study of cytomegalovirus exposure and HLA in healthy donors. Trimming took 3 bases from V and 2 from J, leaving 12 bases between them. Germline loops: CDR1 SEHNR, CDR2 FQNEAQ (reference sequence). This CDR3 has 15 residues. Researchers ran the PCR with 60 Vbeta and 13 Jbeta primers. Assay used: immunoSEQ multiplex PCR; TCRdb lists only in-frame clones, some missing. The data contain tens of thousands of clones, more than 80% of them singletons. The chain employs TRBV7-9 and TRBJ2-3; D may be TRBD1 (5 bases). The receptor comes from a woman in her thirties in good health and CMV-seronegative. The sample comprised PBMCs. The CDR3 spells CASSLNTGSTDTQYF. The CDR3 nucleotides are TGTGCCAGCAGCTTGAACACAGGTTCCACAGATACGCAGTATTTT.